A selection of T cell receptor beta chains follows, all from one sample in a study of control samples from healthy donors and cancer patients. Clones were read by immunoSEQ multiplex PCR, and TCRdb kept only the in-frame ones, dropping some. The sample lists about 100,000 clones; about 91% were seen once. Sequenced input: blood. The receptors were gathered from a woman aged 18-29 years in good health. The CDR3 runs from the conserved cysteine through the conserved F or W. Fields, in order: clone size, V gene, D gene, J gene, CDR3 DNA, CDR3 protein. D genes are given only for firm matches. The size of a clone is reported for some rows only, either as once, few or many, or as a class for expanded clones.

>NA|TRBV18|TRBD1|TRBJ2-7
TGTGCCAGCTCACCGCGACAGGGCACCTACGAGCAGTACTTC
CASSPRQGTYEQYF
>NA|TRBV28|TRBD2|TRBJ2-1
TGTGCCAGCAGCCTCGGGACTACGGCCTACAATGAGCAGTTCTTC
CASSLGTTAYNEQFF
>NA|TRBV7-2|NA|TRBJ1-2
TGTGCCAGCAGCTTAGGGCCATATGGCTACACCTTC
CASSLGPYGYTF
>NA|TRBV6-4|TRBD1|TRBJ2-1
TGTGCCAGCAGTGCGGAGTCGGGACAGGGTTCGGGGGAGCAGTTCTTC
CASSAESGQGSGEQFF
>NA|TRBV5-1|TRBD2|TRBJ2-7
TGCGCCAGCAGCCCCTCGGGGGGGATGGTCTACGAGCAGTACTTC
CASSPSGGMVYEQYF
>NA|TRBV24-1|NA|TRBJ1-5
TGTGCCAGGACGGCAGGTAAAAATCAGCCCCAGCATTTT
CARTAGKNQPQHF
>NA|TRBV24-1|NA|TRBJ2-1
TGTGCCACCAGTGATTATTCTGGGGACTCCTACAATGAGCAGTTCTTC
CATSDYSGDSYNEQFF
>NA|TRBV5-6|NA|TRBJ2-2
TGTGCCAGCAGCTTCGTCACCGGGGAGCTGTTTTTT
CASSFVTGELFF
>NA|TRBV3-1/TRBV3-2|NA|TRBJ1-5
TGTGCCAGCAGCCAAGCAACAGGGACGGGCAATCAGCCCCAGCATTTT
CASSQATGTGNQPQHF
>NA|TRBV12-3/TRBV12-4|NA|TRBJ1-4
TGTGCCAGCAGTTTATATGAAAAACTGTTTTTT
CASSLYEKLFF
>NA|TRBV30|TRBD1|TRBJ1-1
TGTGCCTGGAGTGTACCGGACAGGAAGAACACTGAAGCTTTCTTT
CAWSVPDRKNTEAFF
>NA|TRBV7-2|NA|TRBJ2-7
TGTGCCAGCAGCTTAGGAGGGGGTTCCTACGAGCAGTACTTC
CASSLGGGSYEQYF
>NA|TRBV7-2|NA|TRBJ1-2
TGTGCCAGCAACAGAGAAACTAACTATGGCTACACCTTC
CASNRETNYGYTF
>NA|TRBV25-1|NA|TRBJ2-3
TGTGCCAGCAGTGGGCCTCCGACAGATACGCAGTATTTT
CASSGPPTDTQYF
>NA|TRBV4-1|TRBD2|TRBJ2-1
TGCGCCAGCAGCCTTAGCGGGAGGTCCCTGGATGAGCAGTTCTTC
CASSLSGRSLDEQFF
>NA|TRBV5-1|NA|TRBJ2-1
TGCGCCAGCAGCACGGGTCGTTTTTTCCTAGCCTACAATGAGCAGTTCTTC
CASSTGRFFLAYNEQFF
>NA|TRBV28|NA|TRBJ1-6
TGTGCCAGCAGGTCCTTACAGGACTATAATTCACCCCTCCACTTT
CASRSLQDYNSPLHF
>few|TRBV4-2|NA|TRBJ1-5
TGTGCCAGCAGCCAAGTAGGCGGGGCGGATCAGCCCCAGCATTTT
CASSQVGGADQPQHF
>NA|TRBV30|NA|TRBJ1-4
TGTGCCTGGTCCGGGGCGGGGGGAAAACTGTTTTTT
CAWSGAGGKLFF
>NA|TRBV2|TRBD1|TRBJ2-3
TGTGCCAGCAGCGGACAGGGGGCATCAGATACGCAGTATTTT
CASSGQGASDTQYF
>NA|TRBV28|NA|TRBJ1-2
TGTGCCAGCAGTTTAAGAGGGATAGGGGCCTATGGCTACACCTTC
CASSLRGIGAYGYTF
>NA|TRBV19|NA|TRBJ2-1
TGTGCCAGTAGACCCGCCGGGGAAACCTACAATGAGCAGTTCTTC
CASRPAGETYNEQFF
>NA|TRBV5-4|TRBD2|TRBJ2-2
TGTGCCAGCAGCTTGATCGGTAGCGGGACTGGCGGGGAGCTGTTTTTT
CASSLIGSGTGGELFF
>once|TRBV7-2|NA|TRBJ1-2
TGTGCCAGCAGCTTAGGGTTCACTTATGGCTACACCTTC
CASSLGFTYGYTF
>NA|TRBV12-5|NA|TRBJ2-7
TGTGCTAGTGGTTTGGTTTACGAGCAGTACTTC
CASGLVYEQYF
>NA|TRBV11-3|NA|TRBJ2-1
TGTGCCAGCAGCTTAGAACAGGTCAATGAGCAGTTCTTC
CASSLEQVNEQFF
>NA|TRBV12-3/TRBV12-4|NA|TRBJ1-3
TGTGCCAGTAGTTTGCAAGGAAACACCATATATTTT
CASSLQGNTIYF
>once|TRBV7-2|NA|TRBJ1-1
TGTGCCAGCAGACGGACCCAGTTTCGCCCTGAAGCTTTCTTT
CASRRTQFRPEAFF
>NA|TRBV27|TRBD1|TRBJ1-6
TGTGCCAGCAGTGCGACAGGGGCCCTTAATTCACCCCTCCACTTT
CASSATGALNSPLHF
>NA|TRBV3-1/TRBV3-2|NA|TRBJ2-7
TGTGCCAGCAAAAGCGGTATATCCTACGAGCAGTACTTC
CASKSGISYEQYF
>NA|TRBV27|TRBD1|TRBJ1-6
TGTGCCAGCAGTTTACAGGGGGCTCAGTCACCCCTCCACTTT
CASSLQGAQSPLHF
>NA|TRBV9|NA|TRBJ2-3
TGTGCCAGCAGCCCCACCCGCACAGATACGCAGTATTTT
CASSPTRTDTQYF
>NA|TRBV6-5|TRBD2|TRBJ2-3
TGTGCCAGCAGTACCCTCGGGACTACGGATACGCAGTATTTT
CASSTLGTTDTQYF
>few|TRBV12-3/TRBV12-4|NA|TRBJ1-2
TGTGCCAGCAGCGCGCCCAAAGGGACTGGCTACACCTTC
CASSAPKGTGYTF
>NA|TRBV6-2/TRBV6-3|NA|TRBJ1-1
TGTGCCAGCAGTCACAGGGAGAACACTGAAGCTTTCTTT
CASSHRENTEAFF
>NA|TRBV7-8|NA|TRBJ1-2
TGTGCCAGCAGCCCGGGGGTAGTCAGGCCTGACTATGGCTACACCTTC
CASSPGVVRPDYGYTF
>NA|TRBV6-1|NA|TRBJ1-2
TGTGCCAGCAGTGAAGTGGGTGCCTATGGCTACACCTTC
CASSEVGAYGYTF
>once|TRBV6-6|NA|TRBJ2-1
TGTGCCAGCAGTGACCGGGACTCCTACAATGAGCAGTTCTTC
CASSDRDSYNEQFF
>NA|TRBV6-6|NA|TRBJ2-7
TGTGCCAGCAGTCTAGAGGGTAAGCAGTACTTC
CASSLEGKQYF
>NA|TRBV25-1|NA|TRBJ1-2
TGTGCCAGCACCCTTGGGGAGCTCTATGGCTACACCTTC
CASTLGELYGYTF
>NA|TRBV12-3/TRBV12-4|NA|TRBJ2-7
TGTGCCAGCAGTCTGGGCGCTTCCTACGAGCAGTACTTC
CASSLGASYEQYF
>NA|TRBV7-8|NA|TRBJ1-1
TGTGCCAGCAGCTTTGGGCTGGGCGGGAGGGGGACTGAAGCTTTCTTT
CASSFGLGGRGTEAFF
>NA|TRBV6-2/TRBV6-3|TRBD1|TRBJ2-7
TGTGCCAGCAGCGGACAGGGGAATTTAATTTCCTACGAGCAGTACTTC
CASSGQGNLISYEQYF
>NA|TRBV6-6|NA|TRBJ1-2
TGTGCCAGCAGTTCAGGGGTTTATGGCTACACCTTC
CASSSGVYGYTF
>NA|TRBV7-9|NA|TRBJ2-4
TGTGCCAGCAGCTTAGAGAGTCCGGGAAACATTCAGTACTTC
CASSLESPGNIQYF
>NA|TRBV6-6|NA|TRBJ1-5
TGTGCCTGCAGTTACACCCGGGGGGGGAGGGGTCAGCCCCAGCATTTT
CACSYTRGGRGQPQHF
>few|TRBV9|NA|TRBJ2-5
TGTGCCAGCAGCCCTACACTGGGCCAAGAGACCCAGTACTTC
CASSPTLGQETQYF